This T cell receptor beta chain emerged from a study of human T cells and chemical hapten exposure. Study information: Sensitization applied 2% DPC to approximately 2 cm by approximately 2 cm of upper inner arm skin. Slight differences in pooled library volume were the main source of varying TCR yields across samples.

MiXCR, applied by TCRdb to the RACE reads, yields one record per CDR3 protein. The sample lists about 340,000 distinct CDR3 sequences; about 7% were seen once. Time point denoted: patch test 1, 2 weeks after DPC sensitization. Treatment noted: therapeutic diphenylcyclopropenone sensitization with weekly scalp DPC. This CDR3 has 11 residues. The germline gives CDR1 SQVTM, CDR2 ANQGSEA. V was pared by 4 bases and J by 4 bases, with 8 bases between. The chain recombines TRBV29-1 with TRBJ2-7; unclear D gene. The sample was whole blood, taken in connection with sensitization to the hapten diphenylcyclopropenone (DPC). The sequence derives from a woman aged 18-29 years with alopecia areata. Some clones in this sample may be carry-over from other donors' samples. Here the CDR3 reads CSVVEGYEQYF. DNA for the CDR3: TGCAGCGTTGTAGAAGGGTACGAGCAGTACTTC.